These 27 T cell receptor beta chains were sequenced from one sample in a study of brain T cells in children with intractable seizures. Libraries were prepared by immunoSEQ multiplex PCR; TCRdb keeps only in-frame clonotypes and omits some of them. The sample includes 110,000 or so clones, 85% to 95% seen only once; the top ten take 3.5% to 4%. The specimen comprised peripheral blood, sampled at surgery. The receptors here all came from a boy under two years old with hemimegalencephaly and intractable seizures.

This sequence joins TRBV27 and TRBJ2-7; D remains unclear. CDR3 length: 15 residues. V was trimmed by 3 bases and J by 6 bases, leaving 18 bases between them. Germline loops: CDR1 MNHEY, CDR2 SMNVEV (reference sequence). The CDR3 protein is CASSFGPVYLAEQYF. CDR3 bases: TGTGCCAGCAGTTTTGGCCCCGTCTATTTGGCCGAGCAGTACTTC.

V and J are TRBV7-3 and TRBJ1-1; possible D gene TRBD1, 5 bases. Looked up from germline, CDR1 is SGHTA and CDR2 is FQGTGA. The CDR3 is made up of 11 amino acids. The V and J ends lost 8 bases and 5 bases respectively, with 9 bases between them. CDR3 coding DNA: TGTGCCAGCCGTGAGGGGACTGAAGCTTTCTTT. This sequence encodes CASREGTEAFF.

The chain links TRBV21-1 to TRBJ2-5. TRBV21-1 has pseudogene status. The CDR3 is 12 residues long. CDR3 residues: CASSKAGETQYF. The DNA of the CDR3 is TGTGCCAGCAGCAAAGCAGGGGAGACCCAGTACTTC.

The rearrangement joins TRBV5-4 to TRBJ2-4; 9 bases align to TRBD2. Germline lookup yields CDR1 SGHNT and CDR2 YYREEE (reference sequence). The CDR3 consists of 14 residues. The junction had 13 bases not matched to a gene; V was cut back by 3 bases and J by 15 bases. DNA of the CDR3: TGTGCCAGCAGCTCTCAGGTGCCCCTAGCGGGAATGTACTTC. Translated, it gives CASSSQVPLAGMYF. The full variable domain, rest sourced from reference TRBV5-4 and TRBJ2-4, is ETGVTQSPTHLIKTRGQQVTLRCSSQSGHNTVSWYQQALGQGPQFIFQYYREEENGRGNFPPRFSGLQFPNYSSELNVNALELDDSALYLCASSSQVPLAGMYFGAGTRLSVL.

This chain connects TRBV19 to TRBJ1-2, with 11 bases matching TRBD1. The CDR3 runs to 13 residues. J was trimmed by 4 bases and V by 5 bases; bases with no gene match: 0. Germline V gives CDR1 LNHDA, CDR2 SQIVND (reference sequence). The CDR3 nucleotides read TGTGCCAGTAGTGGGACAGGGGGCTATGGCTACACCTTC. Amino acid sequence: CASSGTGGYGYTF. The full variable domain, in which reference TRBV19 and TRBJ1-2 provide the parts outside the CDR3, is DGGITQSPKYLFRKEGQNVTLSCEQNLNHDAMYWYRQDPGQGLRLIYYSQIVNDFQKGDIAEGYSVSREKKESFPLTVTSAQKNPTAFYLCASSGTGGYGYTFGSGTRLTVV.

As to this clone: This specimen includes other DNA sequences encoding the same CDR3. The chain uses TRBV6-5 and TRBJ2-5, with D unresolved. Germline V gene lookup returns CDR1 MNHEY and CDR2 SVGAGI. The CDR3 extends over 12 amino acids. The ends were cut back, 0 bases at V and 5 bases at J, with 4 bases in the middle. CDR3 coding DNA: TGTGCCAGCAGTTACTCACGGGAGACCCAGTACTTC. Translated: CASSYSRETQYF.

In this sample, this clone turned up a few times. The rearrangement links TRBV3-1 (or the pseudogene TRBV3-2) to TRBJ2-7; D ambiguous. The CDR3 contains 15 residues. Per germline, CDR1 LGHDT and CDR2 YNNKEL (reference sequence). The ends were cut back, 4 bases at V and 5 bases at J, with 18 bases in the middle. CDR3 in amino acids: CASSRAKPYGHEQYF. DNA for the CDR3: TGTGCCAGCAGCCGTGCCAAGCCATACGGTCACGAGCAGTACTTC.

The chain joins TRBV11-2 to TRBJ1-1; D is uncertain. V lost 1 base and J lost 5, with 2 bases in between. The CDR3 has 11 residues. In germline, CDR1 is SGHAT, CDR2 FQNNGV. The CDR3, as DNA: TGTGCCAGCAGCTTAGGGACTGAAGCTTTCTTT. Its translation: CASSLGTEAFF.

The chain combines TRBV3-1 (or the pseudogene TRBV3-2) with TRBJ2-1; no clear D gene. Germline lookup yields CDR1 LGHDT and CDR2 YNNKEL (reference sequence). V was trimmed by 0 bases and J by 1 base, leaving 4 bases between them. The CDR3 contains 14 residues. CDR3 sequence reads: CASSQDWSYNEQFF. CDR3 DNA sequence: TGTGCCAGCAGCCAAGACTGGTCCTACAATGAGCAGTTCTTC.

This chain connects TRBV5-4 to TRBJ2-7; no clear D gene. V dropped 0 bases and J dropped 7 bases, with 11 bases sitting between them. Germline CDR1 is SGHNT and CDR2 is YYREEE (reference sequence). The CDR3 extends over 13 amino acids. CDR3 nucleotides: TGTGCCAGCAGCTTGGCGGGCGCCTGGGAGCAGTACTTC. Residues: CASSLAGAWEQYF. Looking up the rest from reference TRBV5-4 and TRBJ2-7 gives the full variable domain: ETGVTQSPTHLIKTRGQQVTLRCSSQSGHNTVSWYQQALGQGPQFIFQYYREEENGRGNFPPRFSGLQFPNYSSELNVNALELDDSALYLCASSLAGAWEQYFGPGTRLTVT.

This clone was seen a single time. The CDR3 spells CASSGLAKNIQYF. For the CDR3, the DNA is TGTGCCAGCTCTGGACTAGCCAAAAACATTCAGTACTTC. V gene TRBV18 combines with J gene TRBJ2-4, with D possibly matching TRBD2 (5 bases). The CDR3 has 13 amino acids. Trimming removed 6 bases from V and 0 bases from J, with 6 bases in between. Germline V lookup: CDR1 KGHSH, CDR2 LQKENI.

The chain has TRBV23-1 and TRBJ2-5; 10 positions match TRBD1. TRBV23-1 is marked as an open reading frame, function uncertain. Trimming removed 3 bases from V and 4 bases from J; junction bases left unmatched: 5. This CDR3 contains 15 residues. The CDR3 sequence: CASSQDRGGPETQYF. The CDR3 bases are TGCGCCAGCAGTCAGGACAGGGGGGGACCAGAGACCCAGTACTTC.

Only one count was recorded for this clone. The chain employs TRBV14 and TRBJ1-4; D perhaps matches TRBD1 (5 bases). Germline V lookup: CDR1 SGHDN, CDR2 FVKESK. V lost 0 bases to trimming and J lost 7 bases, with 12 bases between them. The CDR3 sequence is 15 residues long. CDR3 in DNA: TGTGCCAGCAGCCAAGATCTGAGGGACGGTGAAAAACTGTTTTTT. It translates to CASSQDLRDGEKLFF.

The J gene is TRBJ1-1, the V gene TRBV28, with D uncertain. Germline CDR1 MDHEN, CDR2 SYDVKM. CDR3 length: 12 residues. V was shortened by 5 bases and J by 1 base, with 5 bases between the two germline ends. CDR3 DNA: TGTGCCAGCAGTCTACAGAACACTGAAGCTTTCTTT. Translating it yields CASSLQNTEAFF.

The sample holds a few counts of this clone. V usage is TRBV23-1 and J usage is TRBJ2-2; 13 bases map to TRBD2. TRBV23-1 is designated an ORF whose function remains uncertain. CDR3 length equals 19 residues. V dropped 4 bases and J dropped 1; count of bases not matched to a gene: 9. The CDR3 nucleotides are TGCGCCAGCAGTCGATGTGGGACTAGCGGGATCCGGAACACCGGGGAGCTGTTTTTT. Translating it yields CASSRCGTSGIRNTGELFF.

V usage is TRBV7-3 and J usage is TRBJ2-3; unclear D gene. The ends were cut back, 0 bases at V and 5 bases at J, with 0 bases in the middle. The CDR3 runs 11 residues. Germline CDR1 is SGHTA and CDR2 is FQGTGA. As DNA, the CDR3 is TGTGCCAGCAGCTTAACAGATACGCAGTATTTT. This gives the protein CASSLTDTQYF.

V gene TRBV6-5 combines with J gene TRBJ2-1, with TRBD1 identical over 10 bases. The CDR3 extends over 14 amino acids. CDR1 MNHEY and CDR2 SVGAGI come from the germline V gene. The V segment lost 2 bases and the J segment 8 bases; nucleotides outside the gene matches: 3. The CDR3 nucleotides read TGTGCCAGCAGTTACGGGACAGGGGCCGATGAGCAGTTCTTC. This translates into CASSYGTGADEQFF.

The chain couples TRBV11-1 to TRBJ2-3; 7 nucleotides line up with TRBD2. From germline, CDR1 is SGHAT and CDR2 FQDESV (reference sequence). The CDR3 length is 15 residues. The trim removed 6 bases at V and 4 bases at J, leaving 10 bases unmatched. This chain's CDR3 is CASSRLGGSADTQYF. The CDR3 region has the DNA TGTGCCAGCAGTCGTCTAGGCGGGAGTGCAGATACGCAGTATTTT.

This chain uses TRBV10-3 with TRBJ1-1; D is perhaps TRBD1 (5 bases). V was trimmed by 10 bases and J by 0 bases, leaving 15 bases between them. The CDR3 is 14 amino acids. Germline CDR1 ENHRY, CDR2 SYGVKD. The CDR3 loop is CASASGYMNTEAFF. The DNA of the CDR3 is TGTGCCAGCGCTTCAGGGTACATGAACACTGAAGCTTTCTTT.

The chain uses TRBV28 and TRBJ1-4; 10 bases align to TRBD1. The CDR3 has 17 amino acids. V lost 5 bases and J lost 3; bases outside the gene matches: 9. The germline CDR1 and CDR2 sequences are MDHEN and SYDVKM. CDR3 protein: CASSPGTGASSNEKLFF. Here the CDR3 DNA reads TGTGCCAGCAGTCCCGGGACAGGGGCTTCGTCTAATGAAAAACTGTTTTTT.

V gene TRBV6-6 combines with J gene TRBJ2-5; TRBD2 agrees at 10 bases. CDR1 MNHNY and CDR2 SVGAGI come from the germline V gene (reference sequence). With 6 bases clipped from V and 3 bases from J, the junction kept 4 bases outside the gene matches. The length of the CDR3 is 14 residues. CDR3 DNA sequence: TGTGCCAGCAGGTTCCTAGCGGGAGAAGAGACCCAGTACTTC. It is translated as CASRFLAGEETQYF.

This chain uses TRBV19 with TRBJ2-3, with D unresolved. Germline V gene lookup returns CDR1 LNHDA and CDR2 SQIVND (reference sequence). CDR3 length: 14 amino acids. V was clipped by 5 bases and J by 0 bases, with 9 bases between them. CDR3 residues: CASSWAASTDTQYF. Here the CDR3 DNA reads TGTGCCAGTAGTTGGGCAGCTAGCACAGATACGCAGTATTTT.

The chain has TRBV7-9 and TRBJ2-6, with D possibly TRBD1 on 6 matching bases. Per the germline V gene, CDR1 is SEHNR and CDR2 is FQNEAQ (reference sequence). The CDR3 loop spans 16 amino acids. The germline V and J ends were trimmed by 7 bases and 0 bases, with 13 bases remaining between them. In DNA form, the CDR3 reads TGTGCCAGCACCTCTATCAGGGGCTCTGGGGCCAACGTCCTGACTTTC. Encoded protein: CASTSIRGSGANVLTF.

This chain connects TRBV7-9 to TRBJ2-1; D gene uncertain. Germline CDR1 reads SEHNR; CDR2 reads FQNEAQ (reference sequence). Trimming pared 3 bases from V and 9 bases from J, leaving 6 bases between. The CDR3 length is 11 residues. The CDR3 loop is CASSFEAEQFF. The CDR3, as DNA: TGTGCCAGCAGCTTCGAAGCTGAGCAGTTCTTC.

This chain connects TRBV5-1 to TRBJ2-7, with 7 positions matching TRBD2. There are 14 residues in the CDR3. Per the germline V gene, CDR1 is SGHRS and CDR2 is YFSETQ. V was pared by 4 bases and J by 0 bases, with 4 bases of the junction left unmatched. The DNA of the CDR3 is TGCGCCAGCAGCCCCGAGCGGGACTCCTACGAGCAGTACTTC. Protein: CASSPERDSYEQYF.

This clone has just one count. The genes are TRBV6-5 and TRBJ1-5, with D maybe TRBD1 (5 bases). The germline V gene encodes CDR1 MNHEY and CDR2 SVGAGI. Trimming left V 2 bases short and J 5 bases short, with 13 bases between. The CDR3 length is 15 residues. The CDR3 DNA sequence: TGTGCCAGCAGTTACAGGGGCGACCAAGATCAGCCCCAGCATTTT. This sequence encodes CASSYRGDQDQPQHF.

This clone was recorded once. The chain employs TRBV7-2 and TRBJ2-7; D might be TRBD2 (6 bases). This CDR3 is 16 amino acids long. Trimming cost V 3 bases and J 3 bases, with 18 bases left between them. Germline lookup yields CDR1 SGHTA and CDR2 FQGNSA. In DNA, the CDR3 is TGTGCCAGCAGCTTCGCTAGACTAGGCGGTGTCTACGAGCAGTACTTC. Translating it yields CASSFARLGGVYEQYF. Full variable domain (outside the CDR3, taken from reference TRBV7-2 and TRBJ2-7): GAGVSQSPSNKVTEKGKDVELRCDPISGHTALYWYRQSLGQGLEFLIYFQGNSAPDKSGLPSDRFSAERTGGSVSTLTIQRTQQEDSAVYLCASSFARLGGVYEQYFGPGTRLTVT.